This T cell receptor beta chain comes out of a study of shared clonotypes between healthy human individuals. Here immunoSEQ multiplex PCR was the method, and the copy in TCRdb shows in-frame clones only, minus some. The sample gives about half a million clones, around 77% of which show up once; approximately 12% is in the top ten. The V end was cut by 6 bases, the J end by 5 bases, with 16 bases between. CDR1 is MDHEN and CDR2 is SYDVKM in the germline V gene. The CDR3 is 14 amino acids. All participating donors were Caucasian adults from Nashville, Tennessee. This clone was found a few times. Its antigen is not identified. Study outcomes and limitations: Investigators collected only blood, and repertoires in tissues likely differ. Donor clonotype sharing was expected to depend on sequencing depth.

The sequencing sample was made of PBMCs. V gene TRBV28 combines with J gene TRBJ1-1; D is unresolved. This clonotype was obtained from a woman aged 40-49 years in good health. Some clones in this sample may be carry-over from other donors' samples. CDR3 sequence: CASRKTRQGTEAFF. The CDR3 DNA reads as TGTGCCAGCAGAAAGACAAGGCAAGGAACTGAAGCTTTCTTT.